This entry concerns a single T cell receptor beta chain. Clones were sequenced by immunoSEQ multiplex PCR, and TCRdb holds only the in-frame ones, with some missing. Among tens of thousands of clones, about four fifths were seen once, and the ten largest hold less than 0.6%. With autoimmune disease history or systemic immunosuppression, patients were excluded. Sampling of blood occurred at baseline, cycle 4 day 1, and cycle 7 day 1. Germline values: CDR1 KGHSH, CDR2 LQKENI. The CDR3 has 15 amino acids. These data come from a study of OX40 agonist ivuxolimab in advanced cancers. On the study more broadly: With ivuxolimab, an agonistic anti-OX40 (CD134) antibody, patients were treated. The dose of intravenous ivuxolimab that patients received every 2 weeks ranged from 0.01 to 10 mg/kg.

The chain carries TRBV18 and TRBJ2-5; the D gene could be TRBD1 or TRBD2 (8 bases each). The assigned J gene may be wrong: the sequence end matches TRBJ2-7 better. The sequence was obtained from an adult with an advanced solid tumor such as melanoma, head and neck, liver or kidney cancer. The sample consisted of CD4+ or CD8+ T cells sorted from blood, taken in a trial of the OX40 agonist ivuxolimab. The CDR3 sequence: CASSPSGQAGGEQYF. CDR3 DNA: TGTGCCAGCTCACCCTCGGGACAGGCGGGGGGCGAGCAGTACTTC.